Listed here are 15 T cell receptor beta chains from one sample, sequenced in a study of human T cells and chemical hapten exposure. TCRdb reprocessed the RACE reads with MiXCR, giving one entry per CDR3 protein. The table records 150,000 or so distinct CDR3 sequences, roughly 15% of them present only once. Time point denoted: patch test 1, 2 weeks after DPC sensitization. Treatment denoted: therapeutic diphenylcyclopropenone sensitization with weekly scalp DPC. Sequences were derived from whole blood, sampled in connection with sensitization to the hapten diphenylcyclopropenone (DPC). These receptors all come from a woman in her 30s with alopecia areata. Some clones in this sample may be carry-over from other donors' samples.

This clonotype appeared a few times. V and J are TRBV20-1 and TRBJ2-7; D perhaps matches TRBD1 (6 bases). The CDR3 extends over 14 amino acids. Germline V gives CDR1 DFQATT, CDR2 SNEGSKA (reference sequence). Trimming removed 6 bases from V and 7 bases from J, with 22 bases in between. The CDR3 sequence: CSAAPGHVVGEQYF. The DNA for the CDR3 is TGCAGTGCCGCTCCGGGACATGTGGTGGGTGAGCAGTACTTC.

The CDR3 loop reads CASSYSASGRRGETQYF. DNA for the CDR3: TGTGCCAGCAGTTATAGCGCTAGCGGGAGGAGAGGAGAGACCCAGTACTTC. The chain links TRBV6-5 to TRBJ2-5, with 11 bases lining up with TRBD2. V lost 3 bases and J lost 4; bases outside the gene matches: 10. From germline, CDR1 is MNHEY and CDR2 SVGAGI. The CDR3 extends over 17 amino acids.

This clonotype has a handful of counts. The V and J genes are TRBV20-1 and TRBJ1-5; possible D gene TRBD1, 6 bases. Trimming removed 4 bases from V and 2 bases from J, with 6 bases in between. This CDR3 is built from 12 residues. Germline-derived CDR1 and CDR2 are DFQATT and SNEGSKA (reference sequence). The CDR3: CSATGGNQPQHF. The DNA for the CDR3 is TGCAGTGCTACAGGGGGCAATCAGCCCCAGCATTTT.

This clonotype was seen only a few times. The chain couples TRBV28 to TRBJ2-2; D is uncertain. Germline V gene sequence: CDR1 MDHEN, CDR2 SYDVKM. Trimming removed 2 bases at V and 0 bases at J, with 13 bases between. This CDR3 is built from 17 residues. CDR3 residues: CASSLMVSPTNTGELFF. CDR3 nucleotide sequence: TGTGCCAGCAGTTTAATGGTCTCCCCGACGAACACCGGGGAGCTGTTTTTT. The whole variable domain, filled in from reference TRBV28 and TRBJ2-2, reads DVKVTQSSRYLVKRTGEKVFLECVQDMDHENMFWYRQDPGLGLRLIYFSYDVKMKEKGDIPEGYSVSREKKERFSLILESASTNQTSMYLCASSLMVSPTNTGELFFGEGSRLTVL.

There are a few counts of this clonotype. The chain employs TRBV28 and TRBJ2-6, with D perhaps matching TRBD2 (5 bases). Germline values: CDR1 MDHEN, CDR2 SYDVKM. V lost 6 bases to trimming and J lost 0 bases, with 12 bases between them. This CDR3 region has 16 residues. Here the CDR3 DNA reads TGTGCCAGCAGATCACCGGGGAACTCTGGGGCCAACGTCCTGACTTTC. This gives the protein CASRSPGNSGANVLTF.

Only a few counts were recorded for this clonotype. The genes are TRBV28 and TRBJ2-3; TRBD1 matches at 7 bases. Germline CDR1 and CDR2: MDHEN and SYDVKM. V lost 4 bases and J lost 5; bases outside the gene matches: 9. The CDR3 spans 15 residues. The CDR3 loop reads CASSSGTDYIDTQYF. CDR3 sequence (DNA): TGTGCCAGCAGTTCCGGGACAGACTATATAGATACGCAGTATTTT. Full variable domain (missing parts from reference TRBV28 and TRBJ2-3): DVKVTQSSRYLVKRTGEKVFLECVQDMDHENMFWYRQDPGLGLRLIYFSYDVKMKEKGDIPEGYSVSREKKERFSLILESASTNQTSMYLCASSSGTDYIDTQYFGPGTRLTVL.

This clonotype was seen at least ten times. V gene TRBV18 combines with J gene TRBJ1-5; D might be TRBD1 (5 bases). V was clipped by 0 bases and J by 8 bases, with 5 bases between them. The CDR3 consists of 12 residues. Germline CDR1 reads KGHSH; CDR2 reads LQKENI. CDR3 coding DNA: TGTGCCAGCTCACCACCGGGGGAGCCCCAGCATTTT. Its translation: CASSPPGEPQHF.

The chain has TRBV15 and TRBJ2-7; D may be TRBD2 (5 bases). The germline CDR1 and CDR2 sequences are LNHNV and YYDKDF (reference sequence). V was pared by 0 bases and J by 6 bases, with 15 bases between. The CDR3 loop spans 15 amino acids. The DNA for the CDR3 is TGTGCCACCAGCAGAGATCTAAACGGGATAAGCGAGCAGTACTTC. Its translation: CATSRDLNGISEQYF.

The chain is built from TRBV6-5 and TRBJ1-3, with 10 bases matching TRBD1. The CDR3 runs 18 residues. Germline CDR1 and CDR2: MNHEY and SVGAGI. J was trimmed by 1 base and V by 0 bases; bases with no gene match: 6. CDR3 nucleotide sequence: TGTGCCAGCAGTTACTCGGGACAGGGGATTGGGTCTGGAAACACCATATATTTT. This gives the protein CASSYSGQGIGSGNTIYF.

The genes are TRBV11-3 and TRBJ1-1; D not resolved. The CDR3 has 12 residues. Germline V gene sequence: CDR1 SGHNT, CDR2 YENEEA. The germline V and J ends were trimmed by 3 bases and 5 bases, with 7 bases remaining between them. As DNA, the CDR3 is TGTGCCAGCAGCTTTAGTGAGACTGAAGCTTTCTTT. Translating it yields CASSFSETEAFF.

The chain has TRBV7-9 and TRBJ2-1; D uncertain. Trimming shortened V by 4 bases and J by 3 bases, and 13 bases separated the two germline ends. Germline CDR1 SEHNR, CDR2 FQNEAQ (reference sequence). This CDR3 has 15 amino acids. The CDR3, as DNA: TGTGCCAGCAGCTCCGCCGGGTCCATCTACAATGAGCAGTTCTTC. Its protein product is CASSSAGSIYNEQFF.

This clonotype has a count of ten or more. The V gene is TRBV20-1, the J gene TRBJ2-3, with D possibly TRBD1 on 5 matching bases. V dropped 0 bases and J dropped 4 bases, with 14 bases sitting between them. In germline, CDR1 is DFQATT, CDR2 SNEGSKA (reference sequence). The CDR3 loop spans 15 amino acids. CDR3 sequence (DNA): TGCAGTGCTAGAGATCCCAGGGTCCCCCCAGATACGCAGTATTTT. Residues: CSARDPRVPPDTQYF.

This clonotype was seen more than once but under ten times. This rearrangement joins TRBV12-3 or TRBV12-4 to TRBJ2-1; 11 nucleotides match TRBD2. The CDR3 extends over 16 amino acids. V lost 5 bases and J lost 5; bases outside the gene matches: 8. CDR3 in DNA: TGTGCCAGCAGTCCTCCAGGACTAGCGGGCCACAATGAGCAGTTCTTC. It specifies CASSPPGLAGHNEQFF.

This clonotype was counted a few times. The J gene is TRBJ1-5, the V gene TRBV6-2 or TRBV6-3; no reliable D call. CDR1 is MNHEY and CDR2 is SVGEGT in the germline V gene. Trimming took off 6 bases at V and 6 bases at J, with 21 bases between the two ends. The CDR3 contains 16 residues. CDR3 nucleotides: TGTGCCAGCAGCCTAACCGGGCCCGACCGGGCTCAGCCCCAGCATTTT. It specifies CASSLTGPDRAQPQHF.

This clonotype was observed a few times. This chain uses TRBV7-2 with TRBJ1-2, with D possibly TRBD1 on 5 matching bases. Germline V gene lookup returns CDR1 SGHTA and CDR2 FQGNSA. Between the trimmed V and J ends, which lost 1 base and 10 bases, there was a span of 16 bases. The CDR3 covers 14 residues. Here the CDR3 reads CASSLGATGPHYTF. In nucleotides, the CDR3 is TGTGCCAGCAGCTTAGGGGCGACGGGGCCTCACTACACCTTC.